The 27 T cell receptor beta chains below come from one sample, sequenced in a study of T cell repertoires in cytomegalovirus infection. No antigen has been assigned to these receptors. TCRdb analysed the reads with MiXCR anew, one entry per CDR3 protein. Of around 770,000 distinct CDR3 sequences in the sample, roughly 28% were seen once. Sequencing used cultured CD8+ T cells from PBMCs, obtained from culture after CMV antigen stimulation. The receptors stem from a human donor in good health (CMV status not recorded). Some clones in this sample may be carry-over from other donors' samples.

The sample holds many counts of this clonotype. J is TRBJ1-1 and V is TRBV7-2, with TRBD1 identical over 9 bases. Per the germline V gene, CDR1 is SGHTA and CDR2 is FQGNSA. J lost 6 bases, V lost 4 bases, and 9 bases had no gene match. This CDR3 is built from 15 residues. The CDR3 DNA sequence: TGTGCCAGCAGCTGGCGGGGACAGGGTAGATCTGAAGCTTTCTTT. Protein: CASSWRGQGRSEAFF.

J is TRBJ2-1 and V is TRBV6-1, with 9 positions matching TRBD1. V shed 1 base and J 8 bases; nucleotides not matched to a gene: 15. The CDR3 is 18 residues long. Per the germline V gene, CDR1 is MNHNS and CDR2 is SASEGT. The CDR3 here is CASSEGDEWGQGPDEQFF. CDR3 coding DNA: TGTGCCAGCAGTGAAGGAGATGAGTGGGGACAGGGTCCCGATGAGCAGTTCTTC.

The gene calls are TRBV12-5 and TRBJ1-4; D unclear. This CDR3 is built from 14 residues. Germline V gives CDR1 LGHNT, CDR2 FRNRAP. V was clipped by 6 bases and J by 8 bases, with 16 bases between them. The CDR3 here is CASGPKVENEKLFF. The CDR3 coding sequence is TGTGCTAGTGGCCCTAAGGTAGAAAACGAAAAACTGTTTTTT.

J is TRBJ2-7 and V is TRBV13; 7 bases align to TRBD1. The germline V gene encodes CDR1 PRHDT and CDR2 FYEKMQ (reference sequence). The CDR3 sequence is 12 residues long. The trim removed 9 bases at V and 2 bases at J, leaving 4 bases unmatched. The CDR3 DNA sequence: TGTGCCAGTGGACAGGAAGCCTACGAGCAGTACTTC. Protein sequence: CASGQEAYEQYF.

This clonotype was seen a few times. The chain recombines TRBV5-1 with TRBJ2-1; perhaps TRBD2 as D (6 bases). V was shortened by 2 bases and J by 3 bases, with 15 bases between the two germline ends. Germline lookup yields CDR1 SGHRS and CDR2 YFSETQ. This CDR3 has 16 residues. The CDR3 here is CASSLRGDPYYNEQFF. The CDR3 DNA sequence: TGCGCCAGCAGCTTACGCGGGGATCCGTACTACAATGAGCAGTTCTTC.

There are a few counts of this clonotype. The genes are TRBV7-8 and TRBJ2-7; D is unresolved. Trimming cost V 0 bases and J 6 bases, with 18 bases left between them. The germline CDR1 and CDR2 sequences are SGHVS and FQNEAQ. The CDR3 has 16 amino acids. The CDR3 DNA reads TGTGCCAGCAGCTTAGCGGAGACTCCCGGTGGTAGCGAGCAGTACGTC. This sequence encodes CASSLAETPGGSEQYV.

Comments on this clonotype: A read error may produce the germline difference seen at one junction end. This sequence joins TRBV7-8 and TRBJ2-1, with no clear D. The CDR3 runs 15 residues. Germline CDR1 reads SGHVS; CDR2 reads FQNEAQ. The DNA for the CDR3 is TGTGCCAGCACCTTAGGGTCTCAGTTCTACAATGAGCAGTTCTTC. Encoded protein: CASTLGSQFYNEQFF.

The chain joins TRBV19 to TRBJ2-6; 7 bases agree with TRBD1. V shed 7 bases, J shed 0 bases, and the junction held 15 bases outside the gene matches. This CDR3 has 19 residues. Germline V gene sequence: CDR1 LNHDA, CDR2 SQIVND (reference sequence). Here the CDR3 DNA reads TGTGCCAGTAACACAGCCGGGACAGAGAAATTCTCTGGGGCCAACGTCCTGACTTTC. Its translation is CASNTAGTEKFSGANVLTF.

This clonotype came up many times. The chain recombines TRBV7-2 with TRBJ2-7; 10 nucleotides agree with TRBD2. Trimming at V came to 3 bases and at J to 7 bases, leaving 6 bases not matched to a gene. The CDR3 length is 14 residues. Germline V lookup: CDR1 SGHTA, CDR2 FQGNSA. The CDR3: CASSLSGGAREQYV. CDR3 sequence (DNA): TGTGCCAGCAGCTTGAGCGGGGGGGCAAGAGAGCAGTACGTC.

This rearrangement joins TRBV6-1 to TRBJ1-5, with 10 positions matching TRBD1. After removal of 3 bases from V and 3 bases from J, the junction contained 5 bases not matched to a gene. CDR1 and CDR2 (germline): MNHNS, SASEGT. The CDR3 is made up of 16 amino acids. CDR3 sequence reads: CASSDGTGATNQPQHF. The DNA for the CDR3 is TGTGCCAGCAGTGACGGGACAGGGGCAACCAATCAGCCCCAGCATTTT.

This clonotype has only a few counts. This rearrangement joins TRBV7-6 to TRBJ1-5; tentative D call: TRBD1 (6 bases). Trimming cost V 3 bases and J 2 bases, with 14 bases left between them. The CDR3 totals 16 residues. Germline V CDR1 and CDR2: SGHVS, FNYEAQ. This chain's CDR3 is CASSLGPGEGNQPQHF. The CDR3 nucleotides are TGTGCCAGCAGCTTGGGTCCAGGGGAAGGCAATCAGCCCCAGCATTTT.

This clonotype has a count of ten or more. The chain uses TRBV6-5 and TRBJ1-1; a possible D gene is TRBD1 (5 bases). Per germline, CDR1 MNHEY and CDR2 SVGAGI. V was clipped by 2 bases and J by 4 bases, with 8 bases between them. This CDR3 comprises 13 residues. The CDR3 DNA sequence: TGTGCCAGCAGTTACCAGGGCTCCACTGAAGCTTTCTTT. Translating it yields CASSYQGSTEAFF.

This sequence joins TRBV27 and TRBJ2-7; 7 bases agree with TRBD1. Germline-derived CDR1 and CDR2 are MNHEY and SMNVEV (reference sequence). This CDR3 is 14 amino acids long. Germline trimming cut 5 bases from V and 2 bases from J; bases unmatched to any gene: 6. CDR3 coding DNA: TGTGCCAGCAGTAATCAGGGGGAAGCCTACGAGCAGTACTTC. The encoded protein is CASSNQGEAYEQYF.

Notes on this clonotype: A clone one base away is much larger, so this may be a read error. V and J are TRBV12-3 or TRBV12-4 and TRBJ1-2; D not certain. Trimming removed 6 bases from V and 4 bases from J, with 27 bases in between. This CDR3 contains 18 residues. CDR3 loop: CASSCPSGGPDGGYGYTF. The CDR3 coding sequence is TGTGCCAGCAGCTGTCCTTCGGGCGGACCGGATGGAGGCTATGGCTACACCTTC.

CDR3 residues: CASSSGSVYDEAFF. The CDR3 DNA reads TGCGCCAGCAGCTCGGGGTCGGTATATGATGAAGCTTTCTTT. The V and J genes are TRBV5-1 and TRBJ1-1; D call uncertain. Trimming removed 3 bases at V and 7 bases at J, with 16 bases between. Looked up from germline, CDR1 is SGHRS and CDR2 is YFSETQ. The CDR3 loop spans 14 amino acids.

This chain links TRBV12-3 or TRBV12-4 with TRBJ2-1; D perhaps matches TRBD2 (7 bases). V was pared by 4 bases and J by 7 bases, with 14 bases between. The CDR3 covers 14 residues. The CDR3 DNA is TGTGCCAGCAGTTACAGGGCCGGGGGGAATGAGCAGTTCTTC. It is translated as CASSYRAGGNEQFF.

The chain uses TRBV4-1 and TRBJ2-7, with no clear D. CDR3 size: 13 residues. V was clipped by 0 bases and J by 6 bases, with 9 bases between them. Germline V gene lookup returns CDR1 MGHRA and CDR2 YSYEKL. The CDR3 spells CASSQDRWSEQYF. CDR3 nucleotides: TGCGCCAGCAGCCAAGATCGTTGGAGCGAGCAGTACTTC.

Only a few counts were recorded for this clonotype. The rearrangement uses TRBV6-1 and TRBJ2-7; TRBD1 is a possible D gene (6 bases). This CDR3 is built from 16 residues. V lost 2 bases, J lost 0 bases, and 14 bases lay in between. CDR1 and CDR2 (germline): MNHNS, SASEGT. CDR3 in DNA: TGTGCCAGCAGTGAATTTGGACAGACAGACTCCTACGAGCAGTACTTC. Translation gives CASSEFGQTDSYEQYF.

The chain combines TRBV7-9 with TRBJ2-1; 11 bases agree with TRBD2. The V and J ends lost 8 bases and 6 bases, in that order; junction bases with no gene match: 9. This CDR3 is built from 15 residues. Germline V gene lookup returns CDR1 SEHNR and CDR2 FQNEAQ (reference sequence). The CDR3 coding sequence is TGTGCCAGCCTCGTTAGCGGGGGGGAAAGCAATGAGCAGTTCTTC. As protein: CASLVSGGESNEQFF.

This clonotype was seen a single time. The J gene is TRBJ2-3, the V gene TRBV27; D is possibly TRBD2 (7 bases). Germline V gene data show CDR1 as MNHEY and CDR2 as SMNVEV (reference sequence). Trimming pared 7 bases from V and 1 base from J, leaving 12 bases between. There are 14 residues in the CDR3. The CDR3 spells CASNLGGRTDTQYF. The CDR3 nucleotides are TGTGCCAGCAACCTCGGGGGGCGCACAGATACGCAGTATTTT.

This clonotype has a single count. V gene TRBV7-9 combines with J gene TRBJ2-3, with 13 bases that match TRBD2. The CDR3 totals 15 residues. V lost 5 bases, J lost 6 bases, and 5 bases stayed unmatched. The germline V gene has CDR1 SEHNR and CDR2 FQNEAQ (reference sequence). For the CDR3, the DNA is TGTGCCAGCAGCCCGGGACTAGCGGGGTCGGATACGCAGTATTTT. Its translation is CASSPGLAGSDTQYF.

This chain links TRBV7-2 with TRBJ1-1; no definite D call. The CDR3 is 14 residues long. The V end was cut by 3 bases, the J end by 0 bases, with 8 bases between. Germline V CDR1 and CDR2: SGHTA, FQGNSA. CDR3 residues: CASSFGYMNTEAFF. The CDR3 region has the DNA TGTGCCAGCAGCTTTGGATATATGAACACTGAAGCTTTCTTT.

There are many counts of this clonotype. The chain couples TRBV6-1 to TRBJ2-3, with 10 positions matching TRBD2. Germline CDR1 and CDR2: MNHNS and SASEGT. This CDR3 has 16 amino acids. With 3 bases clipped from V and 2 bases from J, the junction kept 5 bases outside the gene matches. Here the CDR3 reads CASSDLSGGATDTQYF. CDR3 nucleotide sequence: TGTGCCAGCAGTGACCTCAGCGGGGGGGCCACAGATACGCAGTATTTT.

This clonotype occurred many times. The chain recombines TRBV7-2 with TRBJ2-2; possibly TRBD2 for D (5 bases). The CDR3 covers 17 residues. Germline CDR1 SGHTA, CDR2 FQGNSA. V was trimmed by 2 bases and J by 6 bases, leaving 19 bases between them. The CDR3 sequence is CASSLFIRDVVAGELFF. CDR3 bases: TGTGCCAGCAGCTTATTCATCCGGGATGTCGTAGCCGGGGAGCTGTTTTTT.

The chain links TRBV6-4 to TRBJ2-6; D may be TRBD1 (6 bases). The CDR3 consists of 17 residues. CDR1 MRHNA and CDR2 SNTAGT come from the germline V gene. V lost 0 bases and J lost 3, with 12 bases in between. CDR3 in DNA: TGTGCCAGCAGTGACTCGAGCAGGGGAGATGGGGCCAACGTCCTGACTTTC. This codes for CASSDSSRGDGANVLTF.

This clonotype was recorded once. A much larger clone is a single base away; this may be a read error. The chain has TRBV11-2 and TRBJ2-1; D might be TRBD2 (7 bases). V lost 9 bases and J 8 bases, leaving 23 bases between the germline ends. In germline, CDR1 is SGHAT, CDR2 FQNNGV. The CDR3 has 15 residues. As DNA, the CDR3 is TGTGCCAGGAGCCCGAACCGGGGGGCGCTTGATGAGCAGTTCTTC. Translating gives CARSPNRGALDEQFF. Full variable domain (outside the CDR3, taken from reference TRBV11-2 and TRBJ2-1): EAGVAQSPRYKIIEKRQSVAFWCNPISGHATLYWYQQILGQGPKLLIQFQNNGVVDDSQLPKDRFSAERLKGVDSTLKIQPAKLEDSAVYLCARSPNRGALDEQFFGPGTRLTVL.

The rearrangement joins TRBV7-9 to TRBJ2-7; 7 bases agree with TRBD1. CDR3 size: 14 residues. The germline CDR1 and CDR2 sequences are SEHNR and FQNEAQ (reference sequence). The junction had 12 bases not matched to a gene; V was cut back by 5 bases and J by 8 bases. The CDR3 loop reads CASSTDRRPTQQYF. CDR3 nucleotides: TGTGCCAGCAGCACGGACAGGCGACCTACGCAGCAGTACTTC.